This T cell receptor beta chain was recovered during a study of PD-1 blockade in mismatch repair-deficient tumors. Three pembrolizumab responders had their TCRs sequenced. Germline V gene data show CDR1 as SEHNR and CDR2 as FQNEAQ (reference sequence). The CDR3 is made up of 15 amino acids. V lost 3 bases to trimming and J lost 4 bases, with 13 bases between them. Repertoires were generated with immunoSEQ multiplex PCR, while TCRdb's copy carries only in-frame clones and drops some. In the table there are roughly 38,000 clones, 80% to 85% of which are singletons. The sequencing here drew on PBMCs, taken 38 weeks after starting pembrolizumab. The chain is built from TRBV7-9 and TRBJ2-1; D may be TRBD2 (5 bases). This sequence originates from an adult with mismatch repair-deficient cancer. The DNA for the CDR3 is TGTGCCAGCAGCTTGGGAGTGAGCCATTACAATGAGCAGTTCTTC. Its translation is CASSLGVSHYNEQFF.